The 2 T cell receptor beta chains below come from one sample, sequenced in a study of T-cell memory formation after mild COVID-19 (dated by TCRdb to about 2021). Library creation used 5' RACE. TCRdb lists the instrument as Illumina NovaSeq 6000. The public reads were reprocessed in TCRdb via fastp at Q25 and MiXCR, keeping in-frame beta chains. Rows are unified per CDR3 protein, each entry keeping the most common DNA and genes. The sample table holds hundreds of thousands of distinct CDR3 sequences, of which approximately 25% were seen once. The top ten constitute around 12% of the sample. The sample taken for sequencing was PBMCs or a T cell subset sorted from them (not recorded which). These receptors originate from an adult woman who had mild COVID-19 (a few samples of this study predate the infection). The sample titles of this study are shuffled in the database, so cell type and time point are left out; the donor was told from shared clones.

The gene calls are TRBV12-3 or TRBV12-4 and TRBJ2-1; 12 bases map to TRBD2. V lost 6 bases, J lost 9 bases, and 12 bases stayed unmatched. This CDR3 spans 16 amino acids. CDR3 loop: CASSPSGGVRVSEQFF. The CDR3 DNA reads TGTGCCAGCAGCCCTAGCGGGGGGGTTCGAGTTAGTGAGCAGTTCTTC.

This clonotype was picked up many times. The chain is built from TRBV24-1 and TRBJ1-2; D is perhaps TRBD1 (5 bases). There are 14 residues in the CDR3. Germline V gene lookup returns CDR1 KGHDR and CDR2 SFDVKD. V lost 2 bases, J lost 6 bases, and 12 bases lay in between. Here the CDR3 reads CATSDWGRDNGYTF. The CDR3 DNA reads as TGTGCCACCAGTGATTGGGGCAGGGATAATGGCTACACCTTC.